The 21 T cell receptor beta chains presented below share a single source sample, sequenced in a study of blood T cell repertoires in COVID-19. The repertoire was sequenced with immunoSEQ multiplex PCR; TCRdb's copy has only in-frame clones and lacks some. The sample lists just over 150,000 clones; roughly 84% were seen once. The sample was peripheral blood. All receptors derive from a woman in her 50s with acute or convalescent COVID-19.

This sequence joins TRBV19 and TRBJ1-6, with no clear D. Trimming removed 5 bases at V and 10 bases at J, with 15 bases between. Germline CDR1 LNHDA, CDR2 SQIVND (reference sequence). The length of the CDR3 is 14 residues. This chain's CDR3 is CASSGAGAGSPLHF. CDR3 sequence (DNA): TGTGCCAGTAGTGGCGCAGGCGCCGGCTCACCCCTCCACTTT.

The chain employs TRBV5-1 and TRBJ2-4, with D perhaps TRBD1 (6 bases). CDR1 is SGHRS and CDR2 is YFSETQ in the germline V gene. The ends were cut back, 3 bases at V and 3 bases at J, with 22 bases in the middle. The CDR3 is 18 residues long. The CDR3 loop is CASSWDAVSGVNKNIQYF. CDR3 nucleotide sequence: TGCGCCAGCAGCTGGGATGCGGTGTCAGGGGTTAACAAAAACATTCAGTACTTC.

The chain's CDR3 is CASSLATSGGTGELFF. CDR3 DNA: TGTGCCAGCAGCTTAGCGACTAGCGGGGGGACCGGGGAGCTGTTTTTT. This rearrangement joins TRBV7-8 to TRBJ2-2; 13 bases are shared with TRBD2. The CDR3 spans 16 residues. The germline V gene encodes CDR1 SGHVS and CDR2 FQNEAQ. V was pared by 0 bases and J by 5 bases, with 0 bases of the junction left unmatched.

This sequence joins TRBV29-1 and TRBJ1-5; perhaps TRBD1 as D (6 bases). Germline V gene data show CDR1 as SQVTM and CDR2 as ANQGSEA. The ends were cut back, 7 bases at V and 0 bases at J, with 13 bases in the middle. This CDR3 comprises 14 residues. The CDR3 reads CSAVSGDSNQPQHF. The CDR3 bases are TGCAGCGCCGTTTCAGGGGATAGCAATCAGCCCCAGCATTTT. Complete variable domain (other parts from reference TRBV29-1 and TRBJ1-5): SAVISQKPSRDICQRGTSLTIQCQVDSQVTMMFWYRQQPGQSLTLIATANQGSEATYESGFVIDKFPISRPNLTFSTLTVSNMSPEDSSIYLCSAVSGDSNQPQHFGDGTRLSIL.

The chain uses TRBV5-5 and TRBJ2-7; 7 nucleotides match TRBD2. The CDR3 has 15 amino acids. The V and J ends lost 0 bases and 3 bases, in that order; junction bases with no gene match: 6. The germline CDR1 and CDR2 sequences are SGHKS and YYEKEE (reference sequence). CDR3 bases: TGTGCCAGCAGCTTGGTTGTGACTAGCAGCTACGAGCAGTACTTC. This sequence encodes CASSLVVTSSYEQYF.

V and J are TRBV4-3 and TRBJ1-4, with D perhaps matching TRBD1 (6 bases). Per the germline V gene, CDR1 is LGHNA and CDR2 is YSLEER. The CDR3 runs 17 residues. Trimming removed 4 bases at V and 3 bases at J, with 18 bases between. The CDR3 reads CASSRHYRGASNEKLFF. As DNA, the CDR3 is TGCGCCAGCAGCCGCCACTATCGGGGGGCGTCTAATGAAAAACTGTTTTTT.

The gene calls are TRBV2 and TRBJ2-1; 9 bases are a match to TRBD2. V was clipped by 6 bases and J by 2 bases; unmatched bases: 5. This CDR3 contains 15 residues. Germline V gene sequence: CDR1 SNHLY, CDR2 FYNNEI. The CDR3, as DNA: TGTGCCAGCAGCGTTAGCGGGGGACCCTACAATGAGCAGTTCTTC. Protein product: CASSVSGGPYNEQFF.

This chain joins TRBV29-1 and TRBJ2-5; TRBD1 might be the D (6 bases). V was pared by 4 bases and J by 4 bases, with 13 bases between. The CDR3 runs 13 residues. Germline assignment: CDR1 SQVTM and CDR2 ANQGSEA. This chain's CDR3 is CSVGVDRPETQYF. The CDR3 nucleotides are TGCAGCGTTGGGGTGGACAGACCAGAGACCCAGTACTTC.

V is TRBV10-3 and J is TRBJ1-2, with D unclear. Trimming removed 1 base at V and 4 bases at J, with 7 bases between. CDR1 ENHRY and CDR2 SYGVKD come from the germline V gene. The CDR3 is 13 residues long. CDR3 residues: CAISEYSLYGYTF. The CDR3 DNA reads TGTGCCATCAGTGAGTACAGCCTCTATGGCTACACCTTC.

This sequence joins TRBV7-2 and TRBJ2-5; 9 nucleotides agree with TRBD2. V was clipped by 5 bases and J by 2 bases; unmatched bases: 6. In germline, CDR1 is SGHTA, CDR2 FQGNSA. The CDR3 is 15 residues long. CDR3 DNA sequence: TGTGCCAGCAGCGAAAATAGCGGGGGACAAGAGACCCAGTACTTC. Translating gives CASSENSGGQETQYF.

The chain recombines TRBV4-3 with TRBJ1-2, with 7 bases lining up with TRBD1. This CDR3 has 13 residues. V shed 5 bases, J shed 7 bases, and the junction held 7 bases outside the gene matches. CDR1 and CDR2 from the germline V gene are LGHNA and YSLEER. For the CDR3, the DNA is TGCGCCAGCAGCTCCGCGGCAGGGGGTGGCTACACCTTC. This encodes CASSSAAGGGYTF.

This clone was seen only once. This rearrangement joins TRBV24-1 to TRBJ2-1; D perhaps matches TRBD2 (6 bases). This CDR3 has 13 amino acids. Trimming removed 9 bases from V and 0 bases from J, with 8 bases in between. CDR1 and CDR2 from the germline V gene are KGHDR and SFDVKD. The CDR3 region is CATGGFSYNEQFF. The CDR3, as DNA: TGTGCCACCGGAGGGTTCTCCTACAATGAGCAGTTCTTC.

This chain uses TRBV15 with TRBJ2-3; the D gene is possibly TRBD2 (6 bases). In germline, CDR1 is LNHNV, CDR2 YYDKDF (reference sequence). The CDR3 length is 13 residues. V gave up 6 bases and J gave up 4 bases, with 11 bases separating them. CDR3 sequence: CATRIPGADTQYF. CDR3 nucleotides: TGTGCCACCAGAATACCGGGGGCAGATACGCAGTATTTT.

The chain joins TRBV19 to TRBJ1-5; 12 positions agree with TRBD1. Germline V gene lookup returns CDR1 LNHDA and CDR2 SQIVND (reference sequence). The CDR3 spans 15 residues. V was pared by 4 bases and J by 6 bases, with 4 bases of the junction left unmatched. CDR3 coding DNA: TGTGCCAGTAGTACCGGGACAGGGGGCTTTCAGCCCCAGCATTTT. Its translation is CASSTGTGGFQPQHF.

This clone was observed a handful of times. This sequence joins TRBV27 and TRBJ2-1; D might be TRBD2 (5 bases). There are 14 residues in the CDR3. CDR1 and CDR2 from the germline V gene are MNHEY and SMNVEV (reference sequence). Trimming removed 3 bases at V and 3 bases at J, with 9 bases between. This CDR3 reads CASSLLARYNEQFF. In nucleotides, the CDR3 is TGTGCCAGCAGTTTGCTAGCTCGCTACAATGAGCAGTTCTTC.

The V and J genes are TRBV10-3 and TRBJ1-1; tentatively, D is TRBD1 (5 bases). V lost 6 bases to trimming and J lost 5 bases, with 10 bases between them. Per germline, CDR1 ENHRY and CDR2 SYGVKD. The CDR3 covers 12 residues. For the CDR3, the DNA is TGTGCCATCAGGCCTGCAGGGACTGAAGCTTTCTTT. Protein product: CAIRPAGTEAFF.

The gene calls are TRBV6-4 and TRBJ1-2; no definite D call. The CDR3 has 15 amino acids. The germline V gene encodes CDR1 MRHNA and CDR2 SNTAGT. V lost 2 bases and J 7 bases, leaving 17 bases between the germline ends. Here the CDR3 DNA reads TGTGCCAGCAGTGACCGCCAGGCCCGGCCCGTTGGCTACACCTTC. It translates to CASSDRQARPVGYTF.

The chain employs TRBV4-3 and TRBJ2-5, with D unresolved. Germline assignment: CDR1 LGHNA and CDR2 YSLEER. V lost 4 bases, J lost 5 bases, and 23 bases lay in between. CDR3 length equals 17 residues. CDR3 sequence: CASSLKIGTVPGETQYF. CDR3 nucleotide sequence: TGCGCCAGCAGCCTCAAGATAGGCACGGTTCCCGGGGAGACCCAGTACTTC.

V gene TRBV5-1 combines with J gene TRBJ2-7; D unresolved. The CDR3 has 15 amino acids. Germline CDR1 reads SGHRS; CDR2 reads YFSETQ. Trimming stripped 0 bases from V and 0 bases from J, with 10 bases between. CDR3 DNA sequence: TGCGCCAGCAGCTTGGGGCGAGGAGTCTCCTACGAGCAGTACTTC. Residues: CASSLGRGVSYEQYF. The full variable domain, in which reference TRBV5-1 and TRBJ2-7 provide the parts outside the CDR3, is KAGVTQTPRYLIKTRGQQVTLSCSPISGHRSVSWYQQTPGQGLQFLFEYFSETQRNKGNFPGRFSGRQFSNSRSEMNVSTLELGDSALYLCASSLGRGVSYEQYFGPGTRLTVT.

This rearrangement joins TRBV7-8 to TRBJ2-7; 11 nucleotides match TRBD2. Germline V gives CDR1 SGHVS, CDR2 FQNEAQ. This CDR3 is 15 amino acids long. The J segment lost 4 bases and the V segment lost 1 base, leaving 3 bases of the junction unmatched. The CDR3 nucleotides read TGTGCCAGCAGCTTAGTCCTAGCGGGAGGTTACGAGCAGTACTTC. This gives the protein CASSLVLAGGYEQYF.

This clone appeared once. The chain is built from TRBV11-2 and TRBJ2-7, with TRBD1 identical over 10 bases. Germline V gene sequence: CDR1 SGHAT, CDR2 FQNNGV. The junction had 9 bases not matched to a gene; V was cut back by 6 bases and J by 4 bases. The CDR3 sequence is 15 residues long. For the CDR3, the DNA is TGTGCCAGCAGGGGTTGGGGACAGGGGAAATACGAGCAGTACTTC. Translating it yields CASRGWGQGKYEQYF.